A single count supports the clone carrying this T cell receptor beta chain. Antigen: not known. The germline V gene encodes CDR1 MGHRA and CDR2 YSYEKL. This CDR3 spans 17 amino acids. Trimming left V 0 bases short and J 0 bases short, with 14 bases between. These data are taken from a study of T cell repertoires in cytomegalovirus infection. TCRdb re-called the reads through MiXCR, storing one row per CDR3 protein. This sample has approximately 770,000 distinct CDR3 sequences; 25% to 30% occur once, and the top ten carry about an eighth. This TCR was sampled from a human donor in good health (CMV status not recorded). Some clones in this sample may be carry-over from other donors' samples. The material sequenced was cultured CD8+ T cells from PBMCs, taken from culture after CMV antigen stimulation. The rearrangement uses TRBV4-1 and TRBJ2-5; TRBD2 might be the D (5 bases). CDR3 protein: CASSQDGRGSDQETQYF. CDR3 DNA: TGCGCCAGCAGCCAAGACGGACGAGGGAGTGACCAAGAGACCCAGTACTTC.